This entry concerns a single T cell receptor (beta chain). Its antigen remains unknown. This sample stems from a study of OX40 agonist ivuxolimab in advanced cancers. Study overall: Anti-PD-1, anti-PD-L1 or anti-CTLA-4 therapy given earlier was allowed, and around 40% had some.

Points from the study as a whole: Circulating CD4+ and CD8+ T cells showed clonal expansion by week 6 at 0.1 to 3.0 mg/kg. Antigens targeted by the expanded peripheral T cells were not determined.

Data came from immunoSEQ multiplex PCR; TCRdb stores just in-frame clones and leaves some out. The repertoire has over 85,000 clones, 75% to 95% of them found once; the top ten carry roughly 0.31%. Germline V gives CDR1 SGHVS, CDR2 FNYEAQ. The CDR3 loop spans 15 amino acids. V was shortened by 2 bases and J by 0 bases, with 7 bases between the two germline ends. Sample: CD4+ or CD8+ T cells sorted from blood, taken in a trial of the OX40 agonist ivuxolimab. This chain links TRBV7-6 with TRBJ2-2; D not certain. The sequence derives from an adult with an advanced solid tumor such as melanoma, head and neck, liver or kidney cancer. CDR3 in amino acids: CASSLQATNTGELFF. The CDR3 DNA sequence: TGTGCCAGCAGCTTACAGGCGACGAACACCGGGGAGCTGTTTTTT.